This T cell receptor (beta chain) was sequenced during a study of blood T cell repertoires in COVID-19. Study in general: Material from acute and convalescent COVID-19 was sourced from the United States, Italy and Spain.

The CDR3 covers 15 residues. The germline V gene encodes CDR1 SGHTA and CDR2 FQGNSA. V was pared by 2 bases and J by 6 bases, with 6 bases of the junction left unmatched. In the study's own analysis: Reference gene primer amplification in the assay estimated nucleated cell counts. The table came from immunoSEQ multiplex PCR; TCRdb's copy has only in-frame clones and leaves some out. V and J calls plus clone size are reproduced from that table; the DNA served to infer D and trimming. The data show hundreds of thousands of clones, with around 84% seen just once and about 20% held by the top ten. The gene calls are TRBV7-2 and TRBJ1-5, with 8 bases identical to TRBD1. The clonotype originates from a man aged 25-45 years with active or convalescent COVID-19. Sequenced sample: peripheral blood. CDR3 coding DNA: TGTGCCAGCAGCTTATTAGTGACAGGGGTTCAGCCCCAGCATTTT. Translation gives CASSLLVTGVQPQHF.